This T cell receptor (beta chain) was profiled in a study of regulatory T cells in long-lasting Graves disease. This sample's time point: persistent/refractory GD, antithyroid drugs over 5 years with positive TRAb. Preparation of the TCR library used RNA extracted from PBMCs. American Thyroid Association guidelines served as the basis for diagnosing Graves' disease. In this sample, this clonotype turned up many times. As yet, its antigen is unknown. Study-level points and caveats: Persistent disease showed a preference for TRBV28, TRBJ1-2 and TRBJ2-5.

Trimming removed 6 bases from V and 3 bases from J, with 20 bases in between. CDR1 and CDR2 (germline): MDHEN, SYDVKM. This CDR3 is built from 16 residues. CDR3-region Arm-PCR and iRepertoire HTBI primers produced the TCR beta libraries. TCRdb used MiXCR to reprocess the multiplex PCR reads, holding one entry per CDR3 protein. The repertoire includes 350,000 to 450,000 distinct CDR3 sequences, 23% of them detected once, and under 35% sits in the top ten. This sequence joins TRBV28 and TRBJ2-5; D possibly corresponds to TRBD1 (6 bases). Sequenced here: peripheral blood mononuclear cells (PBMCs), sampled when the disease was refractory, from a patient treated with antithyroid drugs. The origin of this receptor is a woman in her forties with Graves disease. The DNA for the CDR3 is TGTGCCAGCAGCTCAATCGTCGACAGGTGGGAAGAGACCCAGTACTTC. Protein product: CASSSIVDRWEETQYF.